The 24 T cell receptor beta chains reported below all come from one sample, sequenced in a study of control samples from healthy donors and cancer patients. Sequencing was performed with immunoSEQ multiplex PCR; in TCRdb, only in-frame clones are kept and a portion is missing. The table lists roughly 69,000 clones, approximately 89% of them singletons, with 2% to 2.5% in the top ten. The sequenced sample was PBMCs. The receptors here all came from a woman aged 45-60 years with head and neck cancer.

The chain recombines TRBV28 with TRBJ2-2; D might be TRBD2 (6 bases). Deletions cut 5 bases from V and 4 bases from J, with 17 bases between. Germline V gives CDR1 MDHEN, CDR2 SYDVKM. CDR3 length: 16 amino acids. Written as DNA, the CDR3 is TGTGCCAGCAGTAGGAGGGCGGGGCAGAGCACCGGGGAGCTGTTTTTT. This translates into CASSRRAGQSTGELFF.

The chain employs TRBV19 and TRBJ2-3; D uncertain. Trimming removed 6 bases from V and 2 bases from J, with 6 bases in between. Germline V CDR1 and CDR2: LNHDA, SQIVND (reference sequence). The CDR3 runs 12 residues. The CDR3, as DNA: TGTGCCAGTAGCACCTCCACAGATACGCAGTATTTT. Translating gives CASSTSTDTQYF.

J is TRBJ2-3 and V is TRBV19; D not certain. The germline V and J ends were trimmed by 2 bases and 4 bases, with 13 bases remaining between them. Looked up from germline, CDR1 is LNHDA and CDR2 is SQIVND (reference sequence). This CDR3 has 15 amino acids. The CDR3 here is CASSIIGIGPDTQYF. DNA for the CDR3: TGTGCCAGTAGTATAATTGGAATAGGCCCAGATACGCAGTATTTT.

The V call is TRBV14, the J call TRBJ2-3; D tentatively reads TRBD1 or TRBD2 (5 bases each). The CDR3 sequence is 14 residues long. Germline values: CDR1 SGHDN, CDR2 FVKESK. The V gene lost 3 bases and the J gene lost 5 bases, with 12 bases spanning the gap. The DNA for the CDR3 is TGTGCCAGCAGCCAGGGGGTGATGAGAGATACGCAGTATTTT. Translation: CASSQGVMRDTQYF.

V and J are TRBV24-1 and TRBJ2-1; D might be TRBD1 (6 bases). There are 16 residues in the CDR3. CDR1 is KGHDR, CDR2 SFDVKD, per germline. Trimming took off 2 bases at V and 0 bases at J, with 10 bases between the two ends. Written as DNA, the CDR3 is TGTGCCACCAGTGATTCGGACAGTAGCTCCTACAATGAGCAGTTCTTC. Its translation is CATSDSDSSSYNEQFF.

The V gene is TRBV7-3, the J gene TRBJ1-6; D unclear. Germline values: CDR1 SGHTA, CDR2 FQGTGA. This CDR3 has 13 residues. V was cut by 1 base and J by 7 bases, with 5 bases left in between. The chain's CDR3 is CASSLSRNSPLHF. CDR3 DNA: TGTGCCAGCAGCTTAAGCCGAAATTCACCCCTCCACTTT.

This rearrangement joins TRBV3-1 (or the pseudogene TRBV3-2) to TRBJ2-1; D is ambiguous. CDR1 is LGHDT, CDR2 YNNKEL, per germline (reference sequence). This CDR3 contains 13 residues. V gave up 3 bases and J gave up 1 base, with 4 bases separating them. This CDR3 reads CASSHGSYNEQFF. CDR3 nucleotide sequence: TGTGCCAGCAGCCATGGATCCTACAATGAGCAGTTCTTC.

J is TRBJ2-1 and V is TRBV19; 8 nucleotides align to TRBD2. V was pared by 6 bases and J by 4 bases, with 8 bases of the junction left unmatched. Germline V lookup: CDR1 LNHDA, CDR2 SQIVND (reference sequence). This CDR3 is built from 15 residues. The CDR3 protein is CASSISGGLYNEQFF. The DNA for the CDR3 is TGTGCCAGTAGCATCAGCGGGGGCCTTTACAATGAGCAGTTCTTC.

Only a few counts were recorded for this clone. The chain is built from TRBV6-1 and TRBJ2-2; TRBD2 might be the D (5 bases). Trimming pared 0 bases from V and 5 bases from J, leaving 7 bases between. CDR1 is MNHNS and CDR2 is SASEGT in the germline V gene. CDR3 length equals 14 residues. The CDR3 loop is CASSEAGDTGELFF. CDR3 bases: TGTGCCAGCAGTGAAGCGGGAGATACCGGGGAGCTGTTTTTT.

This chain joins TRBV7-8 and TRBJ2-1; 10 positions agree with TRBD1. The CDR3 has 14 residues. The junction had 6 bases not matched to a gene; V was cut back by 8 bases and J by 5 bases. Germline V lookup: CDR1 SGHVS, CDR2 FQNEAQ. CDR3 loop: CASSGQGVNNEQFF. The CDR3 coding sequence is TGTGCCAGCTCCGGACAGGGGGTAAACAATGAGCAGTTCTTC.

This chain joins TRBV5-1 and TRBJ2-1, with 10 bases lining up with TRBD2. V lost 0 bases and J lost 11; bases outside the gene matches: 14. The CDR3 consists of 17 residues. The germline gives CDR1 SGHRS, CDR2 YFSETQ. The CDR3, as DNA: TGCGCCAGCAGCTTGGAGCCTAGCGGGGGTACTACAATGAAGCAGTTCTTC. Translated, it gives CASSLEPSGGTTMKQFF.

The J gene is TRBJ2-1, the V gene TRBV6-1, with 7 nucleotides matching TRBD2. Trimming cost V 3 bases and J 4 bases; bases outside gene matches: 9. This CDR3 has 16 residues. The germline CDR1 and CDR2 sequences are MNHNS and SASEGT. The CDR3 region has the DNA TGTGCCAGCAGTGAGAGCGGGACTTACACATACAATGAGCAGTTCTTC. As protein: CASSESGTYTYNEQFF.

The table lists this clone with a few counts. The chain is built from TRBV5-1 and TRBJ1-2; 7 bases are shared with TRBD1. The CDR3 is made up of 15 amino acids. The J segment lost 4 bases and the V segment lost 4 bases, leaving 10 bases of the junction unmatched. Germline CDR1 reads SGHRS; CDR2 reads YFSETQ. The CDR3 DNA reads as TGCGCCAGCAGCGCTCGACAGGGCGATGGCTATGGCTACACCTTC. It is translated as CASSARQGDGYGYTF.

The chain links TRBV9 to TRBJ1-3; D remains unclear. The V end was cut by 0 bases, the J end by 2 bases, with 6 bases between. Germline CDR1 and CDR2: SGDLS and YYNGEE. The length of the CDR3 is 14 residues. The DNA for the CDR3 is TGTGCCAGCAGCGTAGCCGGGACTGGAAACACCATATATTTT. This gives the protein CASSVAGTGNTIYF. Full variable domain (remainder filled in from reference TRBV9 and TRBJ1-3): DSGVTQTPKHLITATGQRVTLRCSPRSGDLSVYWYQQSLDQGLQFLIQYYNGEERAKGNILERFSAQQFPDLHSELNLSSLELGDSALYFCASSVAGTGNTIYFGEGSWLTVV.

V gene TRBV12-3 or TRBV12-4 combines with J gene TRBJ2-5; 8 bases line up with TRBD1. The CDR3 extends over 13 amino acids. J gave up 6 bases and V 5 bases, and 5 bases lay outside the gene matches. In nucleotides, the CDR3 is TGTGCCAGCAGTCCAGGGGGCGAGAAGACCCAGTACTTC. Translated, it gives CASSPGGEKTQYF.

The chain carries TRBV29-1 and TRBJ1-4, with D possibly being TRBD1 (6 bases). Trimming shortened V by 4 bases and J by 6 bases, and 12 bases separated the two germline ends. Germline V lookup: CDR1 SQVTM, CDR2 ANQGSEA. CDR3 length: 13 residues. This CDR3 reads CSVGGTPDEKLFF. The CDR3, as DNA: TGCAGCGTTGGAGGGACACCTGATGAAAAACTGTTTTTT.

The genes are TRBV30 and TRBJ1-1; weak D call: TRBD1 (5 bases). The CDR3 has 15 residues. The V and J ends lost 3 bases and 3 bases respectively, with 17 bases between them. Per germline, CDR1 GTSNPN and CDR2 SVGIG (reference sequence). Here the CDR3 reads CAWSSWGGRDTEAFF. The CDR3 DNA sequence: TGTGCCTGGAGCAGCTGGGGGGGGAGGGACACTGAAGCTTTCTTT.

This clone is a singleton in its sample. The chain is built from TRBV11-2 and TRBJ1-5; D is perhaps TRBD1 (6 bases). There are 15 residues in the CDR3. Per germline, CDR1 SGHAT and CDR2 FQNNGV. V lost 5 bases and J 2 bases, leaving 13 bases between the germline ends. This CDR3 reads CASSPDRNGNQPQHF. The CDR3 nucleotides read TGTGCCAGCAGCCCCGACAGGAACGGCAATCAGCCCCAGCATTTT. The whole variable domain, remainder taken from reference TRBV11-2 and TRBJ1-5, is EAGVAQSPRYKIIEKRQSVAFWCNPISGHATLYWYQQILGQGPKLLIQFQNNGVVDDSQLPKDRFSAERLKGVDSTLKIQPAKLEDSAVYLCASSPDRNGNQPQHFGDGTRLSIL.

V gene TRBV6-5 combines with J gene TRBJ2-3; D possibly uses TRBD1 or TRBD2 (5 bases each). Germline CDR1 reads MNHEY; CDR2 reads SVGAGI. The CDR3 totals 13 residues. V lost 7 bases, J lost 1 base, and 9 bases lay in between. The CDR3 DNA follows: TGTGCCAGCATGAGGGGCGGCACAGATACGCAGTATTTT. This translates into CASMRGGTDTQYF.

This clone was seen only a few times. V is TRBV7-2 and J is TRBJ2-7, with TRBD1 matching over 7 bases. Germline V lookup: CDR1 SGHTA, CDR2 FQGNSA. The CDR3 spans 13 residues. Trimming at V came to 1 base and at J to 7 bases, leaving 4 bases not matched to a gene. As DNA, the CDR3 is TGTGCCAGCAGCTTAGACAGGGGACGTGAGCAGTACTTC. Its protein is CASSLDRGREQYF.

The chain carries TRBV28 and TRBJ1-6, with a possible D match to TRBD1 (5 bases). The CDR3 sequence is 16 residues long. V lost 7 bases and J 4 bases, leaving 17 bases between the germline ends. CDR1 MDHEN and CDR2 SYDVKM come from the germline V gene. CDR3 sequence reads: CASNPSGLPYNSPLHF. CDR3 nucleotide sequence: TGTGCCAGCAACCCCTCGGGACTGCCTTATAATTCACCCCTCCACTTT. Full variable domain (rest looked up from reference TRBV28 and TRBJ1-6): DVKVTQSSRYLVKRTGEKVFLECVQDMDHENMFWYRQDPGLGLRLIYFSYDVKMKEKGDIPEGYSVSREKKERFSLILESASTNQTSMYLCASNPSGLPYNSPLHFGNGTRLTVT.

The CDR3 bases are TGTGCCAGCAGTCCTATAAGACAGGGGGCTGAAAAACTGTTTTTT. Amino acid sequence: CASSPIRQGAEKLFF. The rearrangement joins TRBV7-9 to TRBJ1-4; 10 bases are a match to TRBD1. This CDR3 is 15 amino acids long. Unmatched junction bases numbered 8, after V lost 6 bases and J lost 7 bases. Germline V gene sequence: CDR1 SEHNR, CDR2 FQNEAQ (reference sequence).

Worth noting for this clone: One end of the junction is discordant with germline, which a read error may explain. The rearrangement links TRBV7-2 to TRBJ2-7; 7 nucleotides agree with TRBD1. Per germline, CDR1 SGHTA and CDR2 FQGNSA. This CDR3 is 11 amino acids long. The CDR3 bases are TGTGCCAGCAGCTCGACGGGACAGTCGTTGTTC. Translation: CASSSTGQSLF. The full variable domain, in which reference TRBV7-2 and TRBJ2-7 provide the parts outside the CDR3, is GAGVSQSPSNKVTEKGKDVELRCDPISGHTALYWYRQSLGQGLEFLIYFQGNSAPDKSGLPSDRFSAERTGGSVSTLTIQRTQQEDSAVYLCASSSTGQSLFGPGTRLTVT.

The chain uses TRBV2 and TRBJ2-7; tentatively, D is TRBD1 (6 bases). The CDR3 runs 15 residues. The ends were cut back, 7 bases at V and 2 bases at J, with 18 bases in the middle. Germline values: CDR1 SNHLY, CDR2 FYNNEI. CDR3 in amino acids: CASMGSGVRTYEQYF. The CDR3 DNA follows: TGTGCCAGCATGGGGTCAGGGGTAAGGACCTACGAGCAGTACTTC.